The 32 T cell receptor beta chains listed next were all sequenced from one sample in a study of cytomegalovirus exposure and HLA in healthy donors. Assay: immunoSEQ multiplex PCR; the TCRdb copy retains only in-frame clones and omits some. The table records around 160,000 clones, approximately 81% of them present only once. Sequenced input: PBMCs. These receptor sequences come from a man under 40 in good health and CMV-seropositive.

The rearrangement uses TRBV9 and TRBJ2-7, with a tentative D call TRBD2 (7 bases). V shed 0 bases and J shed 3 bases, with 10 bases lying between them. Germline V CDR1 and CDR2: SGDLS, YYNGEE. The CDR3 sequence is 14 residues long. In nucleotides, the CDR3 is TGTGCCAGCAGCGTAGCAGGGGACTACTACGAGCAGTACTTC. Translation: CASSVAGDYYEQYF.

The CDR3 DNA follows: TGTGCCAGTAGTATCGGGGATTATAGCAATCAGCCCCAGCATTTT. It is translated as CASSIGDYSNQPQHF. The gene calls are TRBV19 and TRBJ1-5; no firm D call. The CDR3 is 15 residues long. Germline V gives CDR1 LNHDA, CDR2 SQIVND (reference sequence). With 3 bases removed from V and 0 bases from J, the gap between germline ends came to 9 bases.

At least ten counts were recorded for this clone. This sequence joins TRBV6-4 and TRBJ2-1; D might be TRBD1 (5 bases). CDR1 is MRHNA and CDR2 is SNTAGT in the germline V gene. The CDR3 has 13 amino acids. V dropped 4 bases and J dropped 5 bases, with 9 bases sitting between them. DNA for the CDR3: TGTGCCAGCAGTGGCTCGGACAACAATGAGCAGTTCTTC. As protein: CASSGSDNNEQFF.

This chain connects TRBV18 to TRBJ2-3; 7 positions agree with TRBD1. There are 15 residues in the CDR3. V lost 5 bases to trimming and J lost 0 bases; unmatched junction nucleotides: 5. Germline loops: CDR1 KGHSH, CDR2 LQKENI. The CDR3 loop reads CASSSGTDSTDTQYF. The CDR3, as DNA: TGTGCCAGCTCATCCGGGACAGATAGCACAGATACGCAGTATTTT. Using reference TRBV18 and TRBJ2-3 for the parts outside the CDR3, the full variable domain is NAGVMQNPRHLVRRRGQEARLRCSPMKGHSHVYWYRQLPEEGLKFMVYLQKENIIDESGMPKERFSAEFPKEGPSILRIQQVVRGDSAAYFCASSSGTDSTDTQYFGPGTRLTVL.

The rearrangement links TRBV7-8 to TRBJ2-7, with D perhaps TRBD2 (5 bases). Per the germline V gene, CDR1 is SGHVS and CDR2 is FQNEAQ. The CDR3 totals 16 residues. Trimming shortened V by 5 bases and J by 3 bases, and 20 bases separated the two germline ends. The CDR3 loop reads CASSRRAAPRNYEQYF. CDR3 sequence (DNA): TGTGCCAGCAGCCGGCGAGCGGCCCCAAGGAACTACGAGCAGTACTTC.

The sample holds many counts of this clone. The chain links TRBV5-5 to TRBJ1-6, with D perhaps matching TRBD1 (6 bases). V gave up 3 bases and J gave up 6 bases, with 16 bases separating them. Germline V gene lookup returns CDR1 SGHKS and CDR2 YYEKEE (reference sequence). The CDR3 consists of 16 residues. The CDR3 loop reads CASSWPGAGGNSPLHF. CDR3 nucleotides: TGTGCCAGCAGCTGGCCGGGGGCGGGAGGTAATTCACCCCTCCACTTT.

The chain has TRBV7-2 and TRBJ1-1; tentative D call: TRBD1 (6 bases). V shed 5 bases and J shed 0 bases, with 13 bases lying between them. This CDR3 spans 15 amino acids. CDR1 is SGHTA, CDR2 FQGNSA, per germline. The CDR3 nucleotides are TGTGCCAGCAGCCTTTGGGGGGGCCTGAACACTGAAGCTTTCTTT. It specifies CASSLWGGLNTEAFF.

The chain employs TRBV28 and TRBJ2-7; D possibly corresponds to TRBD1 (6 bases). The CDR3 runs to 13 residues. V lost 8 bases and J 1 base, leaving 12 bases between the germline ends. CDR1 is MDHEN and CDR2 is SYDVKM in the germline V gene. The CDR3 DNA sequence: TGTGCCAGCGGAACAGGGCCATCCTACGAGCAGTACTTC. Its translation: CASGTGPSYEQYF.

The CDR3 is CASSQSDRVVQYF. The CDR3 nucleotides read TGTGCCAGCAGCCAGTCAGACAGGGTTGTTCAGTACTTC. The chain combines TRBV14 with TRBJ2-4; TRBD1 matches 7 bases. CDR1 is SGHDN and CDR2 is FVKESK in the germline V gene. The CDR3 sequence is 13 residues long. The junction had 7 bases not matched to a gene; V was cut back by 3 bases and J by 11 bases.

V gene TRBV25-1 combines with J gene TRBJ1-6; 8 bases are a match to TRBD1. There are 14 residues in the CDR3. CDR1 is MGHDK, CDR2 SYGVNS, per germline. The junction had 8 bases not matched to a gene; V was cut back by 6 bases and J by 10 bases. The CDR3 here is CASRPGTGGSPLHF. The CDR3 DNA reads TGTGCCAGCAGACCCGGGACAGGAGGGTCACCCCTCCACTTT.

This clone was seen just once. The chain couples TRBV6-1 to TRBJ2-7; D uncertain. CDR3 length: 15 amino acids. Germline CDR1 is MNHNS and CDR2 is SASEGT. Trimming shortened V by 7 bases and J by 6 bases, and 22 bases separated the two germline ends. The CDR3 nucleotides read TGTGCCAGCACGGTACTAACAAGTCGAGTCTCCGAGCAGTACTTC. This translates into CASTVLTSRVSEQYF.

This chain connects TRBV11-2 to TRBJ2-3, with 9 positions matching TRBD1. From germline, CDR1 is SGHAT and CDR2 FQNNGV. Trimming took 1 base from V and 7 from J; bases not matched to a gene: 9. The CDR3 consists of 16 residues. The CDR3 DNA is TGTGCCAGCAGCTTAGGGACAGGGGAGGGAATGCATACGCAGTATTTT. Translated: CASSLGTGEGMHTQYF.

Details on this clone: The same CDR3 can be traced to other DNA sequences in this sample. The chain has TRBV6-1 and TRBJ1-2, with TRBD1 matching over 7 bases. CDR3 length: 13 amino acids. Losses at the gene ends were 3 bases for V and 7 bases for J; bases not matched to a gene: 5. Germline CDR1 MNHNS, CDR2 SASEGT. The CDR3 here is CASSDRDRGGYTF. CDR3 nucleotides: TGTGCCAGCAGTGACCGGGACAGAGGTGGCTACACCTTC.

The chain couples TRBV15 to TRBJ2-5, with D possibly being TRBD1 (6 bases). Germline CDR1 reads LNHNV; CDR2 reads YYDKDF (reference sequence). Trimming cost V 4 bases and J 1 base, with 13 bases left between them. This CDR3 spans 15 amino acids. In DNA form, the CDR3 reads TGTGCCACCAGCACAATCCAGGGGACCCAAGAGACCCAGTACTTC. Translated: CATSTIQGTQETQYF.

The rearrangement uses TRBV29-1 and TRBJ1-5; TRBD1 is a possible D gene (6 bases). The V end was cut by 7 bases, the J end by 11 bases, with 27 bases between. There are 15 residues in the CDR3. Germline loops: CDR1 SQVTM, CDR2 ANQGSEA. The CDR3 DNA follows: TGCAGCGCTACACTACAGGGCGAGGGGATTGGGGCCCAGCATTTT. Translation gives CSATLQGEGIGAQHF.

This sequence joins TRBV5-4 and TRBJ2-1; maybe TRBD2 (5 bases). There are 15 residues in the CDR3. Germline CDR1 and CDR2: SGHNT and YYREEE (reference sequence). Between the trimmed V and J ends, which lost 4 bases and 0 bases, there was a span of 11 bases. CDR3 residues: CASSIAGFSYNEQFF. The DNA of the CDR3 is TGTGCCAGCAGCATCGCGGGCTTCTCCTACAATGAGCAGTTCTTC.

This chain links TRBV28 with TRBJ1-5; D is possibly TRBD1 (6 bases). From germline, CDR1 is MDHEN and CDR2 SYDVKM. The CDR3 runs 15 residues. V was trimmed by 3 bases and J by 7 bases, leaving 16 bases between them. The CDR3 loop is CASSLRRGTGQPQHF. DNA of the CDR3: TGTGCCAGCAGTTTGCGCAGGGGAACGGGGCAGCCCCAGCATTTT.

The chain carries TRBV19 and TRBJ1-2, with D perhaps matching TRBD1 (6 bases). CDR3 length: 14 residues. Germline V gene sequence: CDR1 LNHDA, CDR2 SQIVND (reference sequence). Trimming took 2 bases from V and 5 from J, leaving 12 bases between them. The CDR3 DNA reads TGTGCCAGTAGTATATATGGGGGCCGTTATGGCTACACCTTC. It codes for CASSIYGGRYGYTF.

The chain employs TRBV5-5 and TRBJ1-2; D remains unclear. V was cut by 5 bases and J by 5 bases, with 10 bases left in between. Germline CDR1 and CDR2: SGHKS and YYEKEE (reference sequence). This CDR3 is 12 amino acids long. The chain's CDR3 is CASRNSRYGYTF. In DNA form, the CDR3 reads TGTGCCAGCAGAAACAGTAGATATGGCTACACCTTC.

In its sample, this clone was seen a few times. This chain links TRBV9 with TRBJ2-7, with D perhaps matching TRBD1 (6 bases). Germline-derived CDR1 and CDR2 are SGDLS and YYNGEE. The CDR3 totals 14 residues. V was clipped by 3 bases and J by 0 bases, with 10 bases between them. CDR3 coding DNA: TGTGCCAGCAGCGGTACAGGGAGCTCCTACGAGCAGTACTTC. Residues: CASSGTGSSYEQYF.

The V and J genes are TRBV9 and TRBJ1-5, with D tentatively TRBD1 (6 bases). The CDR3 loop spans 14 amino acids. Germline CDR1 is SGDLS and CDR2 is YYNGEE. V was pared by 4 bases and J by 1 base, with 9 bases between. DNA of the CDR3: TGTGCCAGCAGCAACGGACAGAGCAATCAGCCCCAGCATTTT. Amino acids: CASSNGQSNQPQHF.

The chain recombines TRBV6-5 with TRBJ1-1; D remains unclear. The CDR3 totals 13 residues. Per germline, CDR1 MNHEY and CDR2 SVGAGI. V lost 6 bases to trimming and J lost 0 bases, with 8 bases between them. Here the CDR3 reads CASRNTVNTEAFF. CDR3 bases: TGTGCCAGCAGGAACACAGTGAACACTGAAGCTTTCTTT.

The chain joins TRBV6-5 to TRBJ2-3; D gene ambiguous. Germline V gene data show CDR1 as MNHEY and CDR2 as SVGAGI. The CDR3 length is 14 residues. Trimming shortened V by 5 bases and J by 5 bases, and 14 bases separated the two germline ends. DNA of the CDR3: TGTGCCAGCAGTACCCCACTCGACTTAGATACGCAGTATTTT. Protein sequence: CASSTPLDLDTQYF.

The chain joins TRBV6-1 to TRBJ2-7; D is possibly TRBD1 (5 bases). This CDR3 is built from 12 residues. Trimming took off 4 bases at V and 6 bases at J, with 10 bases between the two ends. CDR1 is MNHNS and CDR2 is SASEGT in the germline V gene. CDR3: CASSATEFEQYF. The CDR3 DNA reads TGTGCCAGCAGTGCGACAGAGTTCGAGCAGTACTTC.

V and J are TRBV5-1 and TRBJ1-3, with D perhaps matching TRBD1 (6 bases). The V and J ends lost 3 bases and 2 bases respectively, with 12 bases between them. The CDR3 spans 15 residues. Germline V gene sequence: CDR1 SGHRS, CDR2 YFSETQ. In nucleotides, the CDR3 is TGCGCCAGCAGCTCGGAACAGGGAACTGGAAACACCATATATTTT. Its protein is CASSSEQGTGNTIYF.

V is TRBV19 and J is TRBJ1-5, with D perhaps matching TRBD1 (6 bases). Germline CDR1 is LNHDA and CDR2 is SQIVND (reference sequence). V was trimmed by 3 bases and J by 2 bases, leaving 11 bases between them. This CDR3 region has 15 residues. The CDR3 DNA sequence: TGTGCCAGTAGTATGGGACAAGTCGGCAATCAGCCCCAGCATTTT. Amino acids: CASSMGQVGNQPQHF.

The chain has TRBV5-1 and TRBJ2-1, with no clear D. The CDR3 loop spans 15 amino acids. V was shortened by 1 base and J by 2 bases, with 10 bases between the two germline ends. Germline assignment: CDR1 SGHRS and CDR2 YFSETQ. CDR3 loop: CASSLSVQTYNEQFF. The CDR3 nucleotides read TGCGCCAGCAGCTTGTCGGTCCAAACCTACAATGAGCAGTTCTTC.

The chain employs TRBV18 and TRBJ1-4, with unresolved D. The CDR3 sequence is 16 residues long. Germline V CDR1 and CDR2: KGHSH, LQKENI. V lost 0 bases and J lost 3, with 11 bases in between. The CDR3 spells CASSPPPAGANEKLFF. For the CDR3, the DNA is TGTGCCAGCTCACCACCGCCGGCGGGAGCTAATGAAAAACTGTTTTTT.

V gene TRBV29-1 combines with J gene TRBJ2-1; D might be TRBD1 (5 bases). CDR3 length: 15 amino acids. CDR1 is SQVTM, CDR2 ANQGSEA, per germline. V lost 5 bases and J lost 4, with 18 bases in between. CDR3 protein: CSVLPPTDPYNEQFF. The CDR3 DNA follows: TGCAGCGTTTTACCCCCGACAGATCCTTACAATGAGCAGTTCTTC.

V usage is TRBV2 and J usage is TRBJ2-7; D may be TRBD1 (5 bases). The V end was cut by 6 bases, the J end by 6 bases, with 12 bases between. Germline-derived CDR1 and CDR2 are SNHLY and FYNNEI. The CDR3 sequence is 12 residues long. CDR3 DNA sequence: TGTGCCAGCAGCAGGGCCCCAGGCGAGCAGTACTTC. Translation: CASSRAPGEQYF. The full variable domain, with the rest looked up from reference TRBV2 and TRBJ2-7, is EPEVTQTPSHQVTQMGQEVILRCVPISNHLYFYWYRQILGQKVEFLVSFYNNEISEKSEIFDDQFSVERPDGSNFTLKIRSTKLEDSAMYFCASSRAPGEQYFGPGTRLTVT.

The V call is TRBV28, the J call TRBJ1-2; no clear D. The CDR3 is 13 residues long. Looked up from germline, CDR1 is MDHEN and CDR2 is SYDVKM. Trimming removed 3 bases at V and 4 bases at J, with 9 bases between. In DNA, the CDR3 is TGTGCCAGCAGTTTGGGAGTTAGCTATGGCTACACCTTC. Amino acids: CASSLGVSYGYTF.

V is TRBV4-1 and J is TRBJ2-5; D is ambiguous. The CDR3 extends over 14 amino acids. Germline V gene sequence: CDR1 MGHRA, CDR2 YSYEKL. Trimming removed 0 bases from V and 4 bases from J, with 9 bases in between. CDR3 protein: CASSQEAPRETQYF. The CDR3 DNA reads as TGCGCCAGCAGCCAAGAAGCCCCCCGAGAGACCCAGTACTTC.